The clone carrying this T cell receptor beta chain was found once. TCRdb's table, derived via immunoSEQ multiplex PCR, lists solely in-frame clones and lacks some. The sample yields about 280,000 clones, around 80% seen once. Recruits, aged roughly 18 to 100 years, lived in some 25 US areas. Participants reported their clinical history, and cohort assignment relied on those reports. This specimen comes from a study of blood T cell repertoires in COVID-19. Across the study: Both acute and convalescent COVID-19 samples were obtained from the United States, Italy and Spain.

This CDR3 has 13 amino acids. The germline V gene has CDR1 KGHSH and CDR2 LQKENI. V lost 5 bases to trimming and J lost 3 bases, with 11 bases between them. This receptor was obtained from a man aged 35-49 years who had been exposed to COVID-19. Sequencing used PBMCs or T cells enriched from blood (not recorded which). This chain links TRBV18 with TRBJ2-7; possibly TRBD2 for D (6 bases). Here the CDR3 DNA reads TGTGCCAGCTCAGAACGGACTATCTACGAGCAGTACTTC. It specifies CASSERTIYEQYF.